One sample yielded the 28 T cell receptor beta chains listed below, sequenced in a study of shared clonotypes between healthy human individuals. Sequencing used immunoSEQ multiplex PCR; TCRdb keeps in-frame clones, though not all of them. The sample consists of about 700,000 clones, roughly 94% of them appearing once. Positive CCR7 selection of CD45RO-negative cells yielded the naive CD8 cells, and terminally differentiated effector memory CD45RA+ cells were excluded. What was sequenced was naive CD8+ T cells sorted from blood. These receptors were taken from a man aged 25-45 years in good health.

The chain uses TRBV15 and TRBJ2-1, with 10 bases aligning to TRBD2. J was trimmed by 6 bases and V by 5 bases; bases with no gene match: 10. Germline lookup yields CDR1 LNHNV and CDR2 YYDKDF (reference sequence). There are 16 residues in the CDR3. The CDR3 loop is CATSGISGGSFNEQFF. The CDR3 coding sequence is TGTGCCACCAGCGGGATTAGCGGGGGGTCGTTCAATGAGCAGTTCTTC.

CDR3 sequence: CASSIATGNQPQHF. The CDR3 DNA reads TGTGCCAGTAGTATAGCTACAGGAAATCAGCCCCAGCATTTT. This chain links TRBV19 with TRBJ1-5; the D gene is possibly TRBD1 (5 bases). This CDR3 region has 14 residues. V lost 1 base to trimming and J lost 4 bases, with 8 bases between them. CDR1 LNHDA and CDR2 SQIVND come from the germline V gene (reference sequence).

This rearrangement joins TRBV28 to TRBJ2-7, with 7 bases identical to TRBD1. The V and J ends lost 8 bases and 6 bases, in that order; junction bases with no gene match: 13. The CDR3 covers 14 residues. Looked up from germline, CDR1 is MDHEN and CDR2 is SYDVKM. The CDR3 nucleotides are TGTGCCAGCGGTGACAGGGCAAGAAGTATCGAGCAGTACTTC. This codes for CASGDRARSIEQYF.

The CDR3, as DNA: TGTGCCAGCAGTCATGGACTAGCGGAGCCTCTCACAGATACGCAGTATTTT. It translates to CASSHGLAEPLTDTQYF. V is TRBV28 and J is TRBJ2-3, with 10 bases lining up with TRBD2. Trimming at V came to 5 bases and at J to 2 bases, leaving 10 bases not matched to a gene. This CDR3 contains 17 residues. The germline V gene encodes CDR1 MDHEN and CDR2 SYDVKM.

The chain has TRBV7-9 and TRBJ2-3; tentatively, D is TRBD2 (5 bases). This CDR3 has 14 residues. Germline V gene sequence: CDR1 SEHNR, CDR2 FQNEAQ (reference sequence). Between the trimmed V and J ends, which lost 8 bases and 4 bases, there was a span of 16 bases. CDR3 sequence reads: CASPRGTSADTQYF. The CDR3 DNA follows: TGTGCCAGCCCCCGGGGAACTAGTGCAGATACGCAGTATTTT.

This chain connects TRBV7-6 to TRBJ2-7, with TRBD2 matching 10 bases. This CDR3 contains 15 residues. The V gene end was trimmed by 5 bases and the J gene end by 2 bases; junction bases not matched to a gene: 6. CDR1 and CDR2 (germline): SGHVS, FNYEAQ. Here the CDR3 reads CASSPKREGAYEQYF. CDR3 coding DNA: TGTGCCAGCAGCCCGAAGCGGGAGGGAGCCTACGAGCAGTACTTC.

The chain recombines TRBV29-1 with TRBJ2-5; 12 bases fit TRBD1. This CDR3 contains 16 residues. The germline CDR1 and CDR2 sequences are SQVTM and ANQGSEA. J was trimmed by 5 bases and V by 0 bases; bases with no gene match: 7. In DNA form, the CDR3 reads TGCAGCGTTGAAGATTTGGCGGGACAGGGGGCGGAGACCCAGTACTTC. It is translated as CSVEDLAGQGAETQYF.

V is TRBV9 and J is TRBJ2-2, with D unclear. This CDR3 contains 13 residues. Trimming pared 3 bases from V and 4 bases from J, leaving 7 bases between. CDR1 is SGDLS, CDR2 YYNGEE, per germline. This CDR3 reads CASSAPSTGELFF. The CDR3 DNA follows: TGTGCCAGCAGCGCCCCGAGCACCGGGGAGCTGTTTTTT.

V gene TRBV7-8 combines with J gene TRBJ2-1; 12 bases are shared with TRBD2. With V trimmed by 7 bases and J by 6 bases, 13 bases remained unmatched. CDR1 is SGHVS, CDR2 FQNEAQ, per germline. This CDR3 is 17 amino acids long. This CDR3 reads CASTGTSGSLVGNEQFF. The CDR3 bases are TGTGCCAGCACTGGGACTAGCGGGTCCTTAGTCGGCAATGAGCAGTTCTTC.

The V call is TRBV6-1, the J call TRBJ1-5; TRBD1 is a possible D gene (6 bases). Trimming removed 0 bases at V and 7 bases at J, with 10 bases between. The CDR3 has 14 residues. Germline V lookup: CDR1 MNHNS, CDR2 SASEGT. The CDR3: CASSEAQGWQPQHF. The CDR3 DNA sequence: TGTGCCAGCAGTGAAGCACAGGGCTGGCAGCCCCAGCATTTT.

The CDR3, as DNA: TGTGCCAGCAGCCCTAGCGGTCCCTCCTACGAGCAGTACTTC. This codes for CASSPSGPSYEQYF. The gene calls are TRBV7-2 and TRBJ2-7, with 7 positions matching TRBD2. The CDR3 is 14 amino acids. V shed 5 bases and J 0 bases; nucleotides not matched to a gene: 4. Germline V lookup: CDR1 SGHTA, CDR2 FQGNSA.

The chain combines TRBV2 with TRBJ2-7; D ambiguous. CDR1 and CDR2 (germline): SNHLY, FYNNEI. The CDR3 has 13 amino acids. Trimming pared 7 bases from V and 0 bases from J, leaving 10 bases between. The CDR3 DNA sequence: TGTGCCAGCAAACGCCTCCCCTCCTACGAGCAGTACTTC. Protein sequence: CASKRLPSYEQYF.

The genes are TRBV4-1 and TRBJ1-1; TRBD1 is a possible D gene (5 bases). CDR3 length equals 13 residues. CDR1 MGHRA and CDR2 YSYEKL come from the germline V gene. Trimming cost V 7 bases and J 1 base, with 10 bases left between them. The CDR3 coding sequence is TGCGCCAGCACCCGGGGGACGAACACTGAAGCTTTCTTT. Translating gives CASTRGTNTEAFF.

The rearrangement links TRBV19 to TRBJ1-1; maybe TRBD1 (6 bases). V was pared by 5 bases and J by 1 base, with 8 bases between. Germline CDR1 reads LNHDA; CDR2 reads SQIVND (reference sequence). There are 13 residues in the CDR3. Here the CDR3 DNA reads TGTGCCAGTAGTTTACAGGGGAACACTGAAGCTTTCTTT. It yields the protein CASSLQGNTEAFF.

The CDR3 DNA follows: TGTGCCAGCAGCTTGGAGGTAGCGGGAGTAGAGACCCAGTACTTC. Its protein is CASSLEVAGVETQYF. This sequence joins TRBV5-4 and TRBJ2-5, with 9 bases lining up with TRBD2. The germline V gene encodes CDR1 SGHNT and CDR2 YYREEE (reference sequence). CDR3 size: 15 residues. The junction had 4 bases not matched to a gene; V was cut back by 0 bases and J by 4 bases.

The chain links TRBV27 to TRBJ1-5; a possible D gene is TRBD1 (5 bases). Trimming took 4 bases from V and 1 from J, leaving 11 bases between them. This CDR3 contains 15 residues. CDR1 MNHEY and CDR2 SMNVEV come from the germline V gene (reference sequence). Written as DNA, the CDR3 is TGTGCCAGCAGTTCGGGGGGTTGGAGCAATCAGCCCCAGCATTTT. Translation: CASSSGGWSNQPQHF.

The chain joins TRBV30 to TRBJ2-7; 11 bases fit TRBD2. The CDR3 loop spans 13 amino acids. V was pared by 5 bases and J by 4 bases, with 4 bases of the junction left unmatched. Germline V lookup: CDR1 GTSNPN, CDR2 SVGIG (reference sequence). CDR3 in DNA: TGTGCCTGGCGTTCTAGCGGGAGGTACGAGCAGTACTTC. This gives the protein CAWRSSGRYEQYF.

Only a few counts were recorded for this clone. This chain uses TRBV28 with TRBJ2-1; D possibly corresponds to TRBD1 (5 bases). From germline, CDR1 is MDHEN and CDR2 SYDVKM. Trimming removed 4 bases from V and 7 bases from J, with 8 bases in between. There are 12 residues in the CDR3. CDR3 in amino acids: CASSSTVNEQFF. In DNA, the CDR3 is TGTGCCAGCAGTTCGACAGTGAATGAGCAGTTCTTC.

This chain links TRBV27 with TRBJ1-2, with 7 bases lining up with TRBD1. After removal of 7 bases from V and 2 bases from J, the junction contained 13 bases not matched to a gene. CDR3 length equals 16 residues. Germline-derived CDR1 and CDR2 are MNHEY and SMNVEV (reference sequence). Written as DNA, the CDR3 is TGTGCCAGCAAGAAAATAGGGGACAGTGTAAACTATGGCTACACCTTC. This sequence encodes CASKKIGDSVNYGYTF.

This clone has a handful of counts. This chain uses TRBV7-9 with TRBJ1-5; D gene unclear. V was cut by 5 bases and J by 3 bases, with 11 bases left in between. In germline, CDR1 is SEHNR, CDR2 FQNEAQ (reference sequence). This CDR3 is 14 amino acids long. In nucleotides, the CDR3 is TGTGCCAGCAGCCCAGAGTGGGCCAATCAGCCCCAGCATTTT. Its translation is CASSPEWANQPQHF.

Here the CDR3 reads CASSEPTYEQYF. CDR3 bases: TGTGCCAGCAGTGAACCCACCTACGAGCAGTACTTC. J is TRBJ2-7 and V is TRBV2; D ambiguous. Germline V gene lookup returns CDR1 SNHLY and CDR2 FYNNEI. The CDR3 is made up of 12 amino acids. Trimming took off 2 bases at V and 2 bases at J, with 4 bases between the two ends. The entire variable domain, with the rest obtained from reference TRBV2 and TRBJ2-7, is as follows: EPEVTQTPSHQVTQMGQEVILRCVPISNHLYFYWYRQILGQKVEFLVSFYNNEISEKSEIFDDQFSVERPDGSNFTLKIRSTKLEDSAMYFCASSEPTYEQYFGPGTRLTVT.

A remark on this clone: Possible read error: a much larger clone is one base away. This chain uses TRBV14 with TRBJ2-7; 8 bases fit TRBD1. The CDR3 contains 12 residues. Per germline, CDR1 SGHDN and CDR2 FVKESK. J lost 5 bases, V lost 5 bases, and 2 bases had no gene match. CDR3 sequence reads: CASSGQGHEQYF. DNA for the CDR3: TGTGCCAGCAGCGGACAGGGCCACGAGCAGTACTTC. The entire variable domain, with the rest obtained from reference TRBV14 and TRBJ2-7, is as follows: EAGVTQFPSHSVIEKGQTVTLRCDPISGHDNLYWYRRVMGKEIKFLLHFVKESKQDESGMPNNRFLAERTGGTYSTLKVQPAELEDSGVYFCASSGQGHEQYFGPGTRLTVT.

The chain combines TRBV29-1 with TRBJ2-1; D assignment may be TRBD1 or TRBD2 (5 bases each). V shed 3 bases and J shed 9 bases, with 15 bases lying between them. The CDR3 loop spans 13 amino acids. CDR1 is SQVTM, CDR2 ANQGSEA, per germline. CDR3 nucleotide sequence: TGCAGCGTTGATTACGTCGGGGCGGGTGAGCAGTTCTTC. Protein: CSVDYVGAGEQFF.

The genes are TRBV28 and TRBJ2-1; D not certain. The CDR3 contains 13 residues. CDR1 is MDHEN and CDR2 is SYDVKM in the germline V gene. V was shortened by 3 bases and J by 10 bases, with 13 bases between the two germline ends. Here the CDR3 reads CASSFFVRREQFF. As DNA, the CDR3 is TGTGCCAGCAGTTTTTTCGTTCGTCGGGAGCAGTTCTTC.

V is TRBV10-2 and J is TRBJ2-1, with D hard to call. V lost 2 bases, J lost 7 bases, and 3 bases lay in between. The germline CDR1 and CDR2 sequences are WSHSY and SAAADI. The CDR3 length is 11 residues. The CDR3 sequence is CASSEGNEQFF. CDR3 coding DNA: TGCGCCAGCAGTGAGGGGAATGAGCAGTTCTTC.

The chain has TRBV27 and TRBJ2-3; TRBD2 matches at 13 bases. V lost 6 bases, J lost 3 bases, and 3 bases stayed unmatched. Per germline, CDR1 MNHEY and CDR2 SMNVEV (reference sequence). The CDR3 has 15 residues. The CDR3 nucleotides read TGTGCCAGCAGACCACTAGCGGGAGGGACAGATACGCAGTATTTT. Amino acid sequence: CASRPLAGGTDTQYF.

The genes are TRBV10-3 and TRBJ2-2; possibly TRBD1 for D (5 bases). V was cut by 3 bases and J by 6 bases, with 8 bases left in between. This CDR3 is 13 amino acids long. Germline lookup yields CDR1 ENHRY and CDR2 SYGVKD. CDR3 protein: CAISERQSGELFF. CDR3 DNA sequence: TGTGCCATCAGTGAAAGACAGTCCGGGGAGCTGTTTTTT.

This chain uses TRBV15 with TRBJ1-1; tentatively, D is TRBD1 (5 bases). Germline loops: CDR1 LNHNV, CDR2 YYDKDF (reference sequence). The V end lost 3 bases, the J end lost 7 bases, and 18 bases lay between the germline ends. The CDR3 extends over 15 amino acids. The CDR3 region is CATSRGRDGRYEAFF. The CDR3 DNA reads as TGTGCCACCAGCAGGGGTAGGGACGGCCGCTATGAAGCTTTCTTT. The full variable domain, its missing parts supplied by reference TRBV15 and TRBJ1-1, is DAMVIQNPRYQVTQFGKPVTLSCSQTLNHNVMYWYQQKSSQAPKLLFHYYDKDFNNEADTPDNFQSRRPNTSFCFLDIRSPGLGDTAMYLCATSRGRDGRYEAFFGQGTRLTVV.